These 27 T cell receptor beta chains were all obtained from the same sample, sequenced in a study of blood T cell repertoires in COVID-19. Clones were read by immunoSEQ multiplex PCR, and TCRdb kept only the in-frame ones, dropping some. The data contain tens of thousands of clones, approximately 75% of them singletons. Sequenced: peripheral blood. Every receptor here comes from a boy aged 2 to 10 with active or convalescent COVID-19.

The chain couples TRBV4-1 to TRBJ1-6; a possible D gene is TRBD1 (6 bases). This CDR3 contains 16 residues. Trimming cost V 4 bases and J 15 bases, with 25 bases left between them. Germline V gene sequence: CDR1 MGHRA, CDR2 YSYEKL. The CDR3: CASSPLGQGRALILHF. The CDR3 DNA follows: TGCGCCAGCAGCCCCTTGGGGCAGGGGAGGGCCTTAATCCTCCACTTT.

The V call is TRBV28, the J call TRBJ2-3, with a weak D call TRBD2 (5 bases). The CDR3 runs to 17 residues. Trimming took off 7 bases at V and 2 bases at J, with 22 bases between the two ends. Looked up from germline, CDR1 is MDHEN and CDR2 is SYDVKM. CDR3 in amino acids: CASIPTGWEYLTDTQYF. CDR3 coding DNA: TGTGCCAGCATCCCCACGGGGTGGGAGTACCTCACAGATACGCAGTATTTT. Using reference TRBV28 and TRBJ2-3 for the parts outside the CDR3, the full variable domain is DVKVTQSSRYLVKRTGEKVFLECVQDMDHENMFWYRQDPGLGLRLIYFSYDVKMKEKGDIPEGYSVSREKKERFSLILESASTNQTSMYLCASIPTGWEYLTDTQYFGPGTRLTVL.

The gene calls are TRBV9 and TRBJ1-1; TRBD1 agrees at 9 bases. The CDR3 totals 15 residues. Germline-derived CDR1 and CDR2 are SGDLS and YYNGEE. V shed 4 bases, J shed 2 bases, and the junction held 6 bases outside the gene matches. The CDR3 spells CASSSRDRANTEAFF. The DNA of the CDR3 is TGTGCCAGCAGCTCCCGGGACAGGGCTAACACTGAAGCTTTCTTT.

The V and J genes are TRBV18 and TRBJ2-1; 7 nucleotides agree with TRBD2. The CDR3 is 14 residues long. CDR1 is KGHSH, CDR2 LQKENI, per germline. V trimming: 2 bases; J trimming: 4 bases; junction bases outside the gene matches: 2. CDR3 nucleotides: TGTGCCAGCTCACCAAACGGGAGGTACAATGAGCAGTTCTTC. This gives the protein CASSPNGRYNEQFF.

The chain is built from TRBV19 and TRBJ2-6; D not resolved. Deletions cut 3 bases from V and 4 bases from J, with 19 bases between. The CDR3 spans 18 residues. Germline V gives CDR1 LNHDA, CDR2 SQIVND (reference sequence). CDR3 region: CASSIPPWLVSGANVLTF. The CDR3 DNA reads TGTGCCAGTAGTATTCCGCCCTGGCTCGTGTCGGGGGCCAACGTCCTGACTTTC.

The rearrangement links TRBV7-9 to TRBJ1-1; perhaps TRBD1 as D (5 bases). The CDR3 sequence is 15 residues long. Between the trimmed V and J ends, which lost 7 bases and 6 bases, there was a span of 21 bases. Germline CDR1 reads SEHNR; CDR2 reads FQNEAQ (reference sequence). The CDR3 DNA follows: TGTGCCAGCACCACATCCCAGGGCCGAATTTCTGAAGCTTTCTTT. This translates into CASTTSQGRISEAFF.

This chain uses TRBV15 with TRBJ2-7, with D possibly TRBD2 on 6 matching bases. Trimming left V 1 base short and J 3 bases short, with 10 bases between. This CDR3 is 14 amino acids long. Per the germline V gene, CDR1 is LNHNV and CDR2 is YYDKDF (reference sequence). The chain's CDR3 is CATSRGGDNYEQYF. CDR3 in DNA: TGTGCCACCAGCAGAGGGGGGGATAACTACGAGCAGTACTTC.

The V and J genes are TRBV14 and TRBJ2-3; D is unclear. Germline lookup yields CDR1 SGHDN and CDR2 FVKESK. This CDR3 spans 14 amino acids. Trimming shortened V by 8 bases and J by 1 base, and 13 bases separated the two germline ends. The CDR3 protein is CASAFGPGTDTQYF. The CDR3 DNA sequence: TGTGCCAGCGCGTTCGGTCCCGGCACAGATACGCAGTATTTT. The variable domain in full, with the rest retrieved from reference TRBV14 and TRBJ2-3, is EAGVTQFPSHSVIEKGQTVTLRCDPISGHDNLYWYRRVMGKEIKFLLHFVKESKQDESGMPNNRFLAERTGGTYSTLKVQPAELEDSGVYFCASAFGPGTDTQYFGPGTRLTVL.

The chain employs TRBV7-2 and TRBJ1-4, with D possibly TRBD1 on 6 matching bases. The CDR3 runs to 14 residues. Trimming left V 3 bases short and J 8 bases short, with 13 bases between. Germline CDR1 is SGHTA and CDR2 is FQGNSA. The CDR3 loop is CASSFQGLREKLFF. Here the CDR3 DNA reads TGTGCCAGCAGCTTTCAGGGGCTTCGAGAAAAACTGTTTTTT.

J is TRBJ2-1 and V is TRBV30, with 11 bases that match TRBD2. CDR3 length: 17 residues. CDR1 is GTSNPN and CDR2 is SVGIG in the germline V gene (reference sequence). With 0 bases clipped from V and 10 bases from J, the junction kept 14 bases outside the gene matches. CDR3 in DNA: TGTGCCTGGAGTGTACCCATCTCCCCGACTAGCGGGGCCGAGCAGTTCTTC. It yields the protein CAWSVPISPTSGAEQFF.

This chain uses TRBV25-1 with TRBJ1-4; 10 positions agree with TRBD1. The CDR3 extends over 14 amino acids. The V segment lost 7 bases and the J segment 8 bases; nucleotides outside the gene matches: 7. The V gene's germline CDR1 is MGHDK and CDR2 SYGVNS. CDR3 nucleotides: TGTGCCAGCAAGACCGGGACAGGGGACGAAAAACTGTTTTTT. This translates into CASKTGTGDEKLFF.

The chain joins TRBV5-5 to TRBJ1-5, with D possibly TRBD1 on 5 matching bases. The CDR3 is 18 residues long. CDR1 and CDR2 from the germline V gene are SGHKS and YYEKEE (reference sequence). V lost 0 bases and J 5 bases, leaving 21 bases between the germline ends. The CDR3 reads CASSLDRGGWYGDQPQHF. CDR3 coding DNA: TGTGCCAGCAGCTTGGATAGGGGTGGCTGGTATGGGGATCAGCCCCAGCATTTT.

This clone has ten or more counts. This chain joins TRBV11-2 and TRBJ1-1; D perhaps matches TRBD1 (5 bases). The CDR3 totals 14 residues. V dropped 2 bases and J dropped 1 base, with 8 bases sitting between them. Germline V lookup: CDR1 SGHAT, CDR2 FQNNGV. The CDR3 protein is CASSLTGGNTEAFF. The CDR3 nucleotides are TGTGCCAGCAGCTTAACGGGGGGGAACACTGAAGCTTTCTTT.

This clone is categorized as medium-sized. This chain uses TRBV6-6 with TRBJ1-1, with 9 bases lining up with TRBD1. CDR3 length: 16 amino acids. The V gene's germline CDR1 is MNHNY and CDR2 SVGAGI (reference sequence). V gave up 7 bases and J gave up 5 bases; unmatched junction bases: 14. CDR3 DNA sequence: TGTGCCAGCATCAGGACGGGACAGGGAGTAGGGACTGAAGCTTTCTTT. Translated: CASIRTGQGVGTEAFF.

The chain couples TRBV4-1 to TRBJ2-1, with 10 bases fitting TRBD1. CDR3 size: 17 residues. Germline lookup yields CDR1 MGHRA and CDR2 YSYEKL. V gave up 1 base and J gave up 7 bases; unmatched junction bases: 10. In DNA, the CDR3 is TGCGCCAGCAGCCAAGTACCGACAGGGGGCGCAGAGAATGAGCAGTTCTTC. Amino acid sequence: CASSQVPTGGAENEQFF.

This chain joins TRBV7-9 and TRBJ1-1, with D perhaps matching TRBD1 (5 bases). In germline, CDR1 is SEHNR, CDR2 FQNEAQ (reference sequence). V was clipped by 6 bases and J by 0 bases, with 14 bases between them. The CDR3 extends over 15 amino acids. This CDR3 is CASSTRGILNTEAFF. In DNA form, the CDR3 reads TGTGCCAGCAGTACCCGGGGGATCCTGAACACTGAAGCTTTCTTT.

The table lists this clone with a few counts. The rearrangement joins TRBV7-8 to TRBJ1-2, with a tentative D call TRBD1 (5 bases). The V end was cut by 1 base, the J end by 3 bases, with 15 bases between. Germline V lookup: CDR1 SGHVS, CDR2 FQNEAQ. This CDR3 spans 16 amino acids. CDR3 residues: CASSLGGVRVDYGYTF. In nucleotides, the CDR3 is TGTGCCAGCAGCTTAGGGGGGGTGCGGGTGGACTATGGCTACACCTTC.

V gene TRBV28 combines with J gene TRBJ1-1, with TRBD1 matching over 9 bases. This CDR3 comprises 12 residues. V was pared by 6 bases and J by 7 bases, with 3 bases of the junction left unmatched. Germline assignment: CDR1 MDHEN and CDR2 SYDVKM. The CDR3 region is CASSPGQGEAFF. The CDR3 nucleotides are TGTGCCAGCAGCCCGGGACAGGGTGAAGCTTTCTTT.

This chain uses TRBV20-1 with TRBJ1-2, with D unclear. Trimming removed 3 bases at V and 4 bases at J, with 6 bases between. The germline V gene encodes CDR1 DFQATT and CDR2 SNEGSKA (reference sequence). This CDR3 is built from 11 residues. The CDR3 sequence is CSASRSYGYTF. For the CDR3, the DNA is TGCAGTGCTAGCCGGAGCTATGGCTACACCTTC.

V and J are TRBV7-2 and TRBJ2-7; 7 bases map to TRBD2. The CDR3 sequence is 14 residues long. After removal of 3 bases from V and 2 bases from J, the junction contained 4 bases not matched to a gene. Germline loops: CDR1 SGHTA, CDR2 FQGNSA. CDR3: CASSFQRGAYEQYF. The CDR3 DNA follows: TGTGCCAGCAGCTTTCAGCGGGGTGCCTACGAGCAGTACTTC. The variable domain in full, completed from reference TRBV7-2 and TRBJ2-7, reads GAGVSQSPSNKVTEKGKDVELRCDPISGHTALYWYRQSLGQGLEFLIYFQGNSAPDKSGLPSDRFSAERTGGSVSTLTIQRTQQEDSAVYLCASSFQRGAYEQYFGPGTRLTVT.

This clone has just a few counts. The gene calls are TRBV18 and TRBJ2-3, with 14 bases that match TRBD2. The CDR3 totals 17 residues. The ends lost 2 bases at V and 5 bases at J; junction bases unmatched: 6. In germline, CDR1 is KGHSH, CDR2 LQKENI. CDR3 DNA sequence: TGTGCCAGCTCACCAATGGGACTAGCGGGAGTTAAAGATACGCAGTATTTT. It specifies CASSPMGLAGVKDTQYF.

The CDR3 loop is CASSPMGLAGGDTGELFF. CDR3 in DNA: TGTGCCAGCAGCCCAATGGGACTAGCGGGAGGAGACACCGGGGAGCTGTTTTTT. The chain links TRBV7-2 to TRBJ2-2, with TRBD2 matching over 15 bases. The CDR3 is 18 amino acids. The ends lost 5 bases at V and 3 bases at J; junction bases unmatched: 7. Germline values: CDR1 SGHTA, CDR2 FQGNSA. The variable domain in full, with the rest retrieved from reference TRBV7-2 and TRBJ2-2, is GAGVSQSPSNKVTEKGKDVELRCDPISGHTALYWYRQSLGQGLEFLIYFQGNSAPDKSGLPSDRFSAERTGGSVSTLTIQRTQQEDSAVYLCASSPMGLAGGDTGELFFGEGSRLTVL.

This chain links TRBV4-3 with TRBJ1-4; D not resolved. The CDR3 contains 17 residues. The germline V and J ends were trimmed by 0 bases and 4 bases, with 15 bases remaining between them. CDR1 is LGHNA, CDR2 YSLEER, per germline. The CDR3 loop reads CASSQDSLYIVNEKLFF. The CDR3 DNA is TGCGCCAGCAGCCAAGATTCGTTATACATTGTTAATGAAAAACTGTTTTTT.

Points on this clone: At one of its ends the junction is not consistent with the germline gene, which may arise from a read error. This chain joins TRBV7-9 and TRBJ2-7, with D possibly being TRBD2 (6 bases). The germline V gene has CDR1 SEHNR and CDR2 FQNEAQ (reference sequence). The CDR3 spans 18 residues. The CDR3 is CASILNRKGGIWAYEQYF. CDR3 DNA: TGTGCCAGCATCTTAAATCGCAAGGGAGGAATCTGGGCCTACGAGCAGTACTTC.

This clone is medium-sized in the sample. The CDR3 sequence is CASSPLPGQKVSGYTF. The DNA for the CDR3 is TGTGCCAGCTCACCACTACCGGGACAGAAAGTCTCGGGCTACACCTTC. The chain combines TRBV18 with TRBJ1-2; 7 bases align to TRBD1. The CDR3 loop spans 16 amino acids. Germline CDR1 is KGHSH and CDR2 is LQKENI. V shed 1 base and J 8 bases; nucleotides not matched to a gene: 13.

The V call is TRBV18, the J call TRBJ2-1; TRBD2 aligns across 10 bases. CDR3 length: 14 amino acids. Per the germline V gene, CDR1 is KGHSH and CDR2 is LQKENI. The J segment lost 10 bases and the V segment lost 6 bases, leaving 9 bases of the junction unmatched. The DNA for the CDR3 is TGTGCCAGCTCCCCTAGCGGGAGAAAGCGAGAGCAGTTCTTC. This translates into CASSPSGRKREQFF.

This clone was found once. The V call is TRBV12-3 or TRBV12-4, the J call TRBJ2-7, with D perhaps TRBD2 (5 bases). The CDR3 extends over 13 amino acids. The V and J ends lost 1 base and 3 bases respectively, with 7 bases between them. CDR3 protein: CASSLESGYEQYF. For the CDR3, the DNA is TGTGCCAGCAGTTTAGAGAGCGGCTACGAGCAGTACTTC.